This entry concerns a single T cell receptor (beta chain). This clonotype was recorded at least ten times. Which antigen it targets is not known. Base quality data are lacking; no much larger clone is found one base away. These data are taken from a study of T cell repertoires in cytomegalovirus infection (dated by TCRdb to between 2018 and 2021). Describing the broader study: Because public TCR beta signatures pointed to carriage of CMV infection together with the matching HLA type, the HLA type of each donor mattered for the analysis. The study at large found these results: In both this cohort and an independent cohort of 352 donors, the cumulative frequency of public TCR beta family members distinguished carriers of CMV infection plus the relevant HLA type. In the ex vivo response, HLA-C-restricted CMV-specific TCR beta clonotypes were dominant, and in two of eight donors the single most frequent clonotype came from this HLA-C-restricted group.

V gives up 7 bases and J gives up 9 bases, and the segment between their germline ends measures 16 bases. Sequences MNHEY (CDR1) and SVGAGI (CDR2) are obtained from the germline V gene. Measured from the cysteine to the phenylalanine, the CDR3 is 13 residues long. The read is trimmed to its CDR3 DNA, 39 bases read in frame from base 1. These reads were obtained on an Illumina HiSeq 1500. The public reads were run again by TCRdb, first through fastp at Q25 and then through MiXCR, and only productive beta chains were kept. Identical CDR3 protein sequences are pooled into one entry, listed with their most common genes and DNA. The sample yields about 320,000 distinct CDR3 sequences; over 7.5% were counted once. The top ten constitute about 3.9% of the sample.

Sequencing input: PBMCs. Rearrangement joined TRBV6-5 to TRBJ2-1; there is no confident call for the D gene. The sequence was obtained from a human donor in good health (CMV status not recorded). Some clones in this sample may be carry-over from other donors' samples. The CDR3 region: CASTPPRSGEQFF. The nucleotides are TGTGCCAGCACTCCCCCGAGGTCCGGTGAGCAGTTCTTC.